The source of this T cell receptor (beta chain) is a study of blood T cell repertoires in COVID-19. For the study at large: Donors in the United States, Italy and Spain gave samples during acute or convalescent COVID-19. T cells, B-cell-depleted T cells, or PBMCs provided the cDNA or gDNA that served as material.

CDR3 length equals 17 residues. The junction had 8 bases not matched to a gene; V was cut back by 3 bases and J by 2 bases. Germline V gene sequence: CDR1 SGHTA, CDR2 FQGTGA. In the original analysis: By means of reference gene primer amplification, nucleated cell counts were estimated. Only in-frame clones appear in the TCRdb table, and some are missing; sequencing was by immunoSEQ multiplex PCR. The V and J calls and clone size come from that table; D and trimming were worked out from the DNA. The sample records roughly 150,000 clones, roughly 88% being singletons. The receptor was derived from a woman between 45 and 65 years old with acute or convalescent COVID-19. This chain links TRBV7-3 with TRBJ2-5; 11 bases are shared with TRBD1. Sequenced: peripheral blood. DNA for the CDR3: TGTGCCAGCAGCTTGGGGACAGGGGGAGTGAGGCAAGAGACCCAGTACTTC. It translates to CASSLGTGGVRQETQYF.